This TCR beta chain appears in the sequencing data of a study of cytomegalovirus exposure and HLA in healthy donors. Study-wide results and caveats: Many donors carried some public TCRs, although rarity characterized most TCR sequences. Cytomegalovirus-associated TCR beta chains were listed, numbering over 150.

This CDR3 has 17 residues. Germline V lookup: CDR1 SGHRS, CDR2 YFSETQ. The ends lost 4 bases at V and 3 bases at J; junction bases unmatched: 10. The assay was immunoSEQ multiplex PCR, and TCRdb's table has in-frame clones only and misses some. The table records some 200,000 clones, 90% to 95% of them present only once. As regards this clone: The antigen is undetermined.

The donors were part of the roughly 120-subject validation cohort, which stood apart from the 666-subject first cohort. This sequence originates from a young woman in good health and CMV-seronegative. The sample was PBMCs. This chain uses TRBV5-1 with TRBJ2-3; 11 nucleotides match TRBD1. This CDR3 is CASSLTGGQGETDTQYF. As DNA, the CDR3 is TGCGCCAGCAGCCTTACAGGGGGACAGGGGGAAACAGATACGCAGTATTTT.